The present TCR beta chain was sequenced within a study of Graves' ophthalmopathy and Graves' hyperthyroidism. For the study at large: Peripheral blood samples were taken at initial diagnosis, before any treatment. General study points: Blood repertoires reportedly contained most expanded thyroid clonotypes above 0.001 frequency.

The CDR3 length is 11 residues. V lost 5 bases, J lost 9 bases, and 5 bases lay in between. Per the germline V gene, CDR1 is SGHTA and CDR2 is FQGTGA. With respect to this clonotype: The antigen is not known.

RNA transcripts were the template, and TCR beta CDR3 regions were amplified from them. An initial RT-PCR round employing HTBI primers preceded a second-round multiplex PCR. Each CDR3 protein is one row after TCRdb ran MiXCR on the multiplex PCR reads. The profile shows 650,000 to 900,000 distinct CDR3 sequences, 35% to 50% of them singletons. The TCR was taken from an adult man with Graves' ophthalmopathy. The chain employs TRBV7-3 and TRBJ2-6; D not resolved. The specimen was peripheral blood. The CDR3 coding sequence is TGTGCCAGCAGCGCGGACAACGTCCTGACTTTC. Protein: CASSADNVLTF.